This T cell receptor (beta chain) emerged from a study of cytomegalovirus exposure and HLA in healthy donors. Study as a whole: Findings of an earlier analysis included around 120 million unique TCR beta sequences from roughly 180 million T cells. General study findings and limits: The Asian-associated ancestry cluster reportedly had fewer N-insertions than the 666-donor mean in a later analysis. V- and J-gene trimming in TCR beta was tied to a missense DCLRE1C variant by an analysis performed later.

Amplification used 60 Vbeta primers and 13 Jbeta primers. Some clones are missing from TCRdb's copy, which holds only in-frame ones; the method was immunoSEQ multiplex PCR. The sample lists about 150,000 clones, about two thirds occurring once. As to this clone: Its specificity is not known.

Trimming took 7 bases from V and 2 from J, leaving 14 bases between them. The CDR3 has 15 residues. Germline CDR1 SEHNR, CDR2 FQNEAQ (reference sequence). The source is a man between 60 and 70 years old in good health and CMV-seronegative. The sequenced sample consisted of PBMCs. The rearrangement joins TRBV7-9 to TRBJ2-2, with D uncertain. CDR3 in amino acids: CASKLGGVNTGELFF. The DNA of the CDR3 is TGTGCCAGCAAGTTAGGCGGAGTTAACACCGGGGAGCTGTTTTTT.